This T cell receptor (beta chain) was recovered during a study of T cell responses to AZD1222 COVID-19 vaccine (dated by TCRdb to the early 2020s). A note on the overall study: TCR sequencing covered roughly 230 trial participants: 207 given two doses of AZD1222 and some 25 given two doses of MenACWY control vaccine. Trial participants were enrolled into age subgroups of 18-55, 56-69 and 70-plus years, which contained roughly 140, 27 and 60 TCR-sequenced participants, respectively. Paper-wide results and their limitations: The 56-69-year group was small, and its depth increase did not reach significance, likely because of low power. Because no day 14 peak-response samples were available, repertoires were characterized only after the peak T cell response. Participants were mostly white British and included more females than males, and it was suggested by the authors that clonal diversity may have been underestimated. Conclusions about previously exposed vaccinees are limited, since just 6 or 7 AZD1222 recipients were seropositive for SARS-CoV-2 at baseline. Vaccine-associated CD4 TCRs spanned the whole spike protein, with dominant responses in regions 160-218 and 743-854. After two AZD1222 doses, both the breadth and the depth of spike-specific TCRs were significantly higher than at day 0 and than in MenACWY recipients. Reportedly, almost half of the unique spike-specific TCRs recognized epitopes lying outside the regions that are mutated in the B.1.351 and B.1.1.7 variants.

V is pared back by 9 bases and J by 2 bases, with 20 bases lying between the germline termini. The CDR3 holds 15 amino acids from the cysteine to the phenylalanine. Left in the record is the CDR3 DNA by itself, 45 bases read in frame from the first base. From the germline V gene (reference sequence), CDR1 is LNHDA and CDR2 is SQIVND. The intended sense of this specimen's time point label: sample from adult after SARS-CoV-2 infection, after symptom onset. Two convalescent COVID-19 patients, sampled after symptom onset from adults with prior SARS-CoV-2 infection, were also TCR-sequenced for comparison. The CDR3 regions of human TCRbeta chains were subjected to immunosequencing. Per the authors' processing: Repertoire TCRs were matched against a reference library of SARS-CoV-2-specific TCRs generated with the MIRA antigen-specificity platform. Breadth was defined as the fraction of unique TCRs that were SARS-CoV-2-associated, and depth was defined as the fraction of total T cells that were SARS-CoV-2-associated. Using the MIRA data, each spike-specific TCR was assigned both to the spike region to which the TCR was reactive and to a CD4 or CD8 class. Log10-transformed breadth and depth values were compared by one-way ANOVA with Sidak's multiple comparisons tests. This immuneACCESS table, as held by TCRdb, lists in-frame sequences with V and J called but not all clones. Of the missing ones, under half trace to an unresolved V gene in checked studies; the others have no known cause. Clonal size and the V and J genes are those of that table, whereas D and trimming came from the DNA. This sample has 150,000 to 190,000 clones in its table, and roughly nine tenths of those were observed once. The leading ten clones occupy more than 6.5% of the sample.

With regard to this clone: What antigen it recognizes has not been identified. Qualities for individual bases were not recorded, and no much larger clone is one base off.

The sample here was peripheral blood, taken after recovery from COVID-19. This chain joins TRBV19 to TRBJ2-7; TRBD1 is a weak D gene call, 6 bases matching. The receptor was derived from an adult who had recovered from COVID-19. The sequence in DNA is TGTGCCAGAGATATTAGGGACAAGTCGACCTACGAGCAGTACTTC. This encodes CARDIRDKSTYEQYF.